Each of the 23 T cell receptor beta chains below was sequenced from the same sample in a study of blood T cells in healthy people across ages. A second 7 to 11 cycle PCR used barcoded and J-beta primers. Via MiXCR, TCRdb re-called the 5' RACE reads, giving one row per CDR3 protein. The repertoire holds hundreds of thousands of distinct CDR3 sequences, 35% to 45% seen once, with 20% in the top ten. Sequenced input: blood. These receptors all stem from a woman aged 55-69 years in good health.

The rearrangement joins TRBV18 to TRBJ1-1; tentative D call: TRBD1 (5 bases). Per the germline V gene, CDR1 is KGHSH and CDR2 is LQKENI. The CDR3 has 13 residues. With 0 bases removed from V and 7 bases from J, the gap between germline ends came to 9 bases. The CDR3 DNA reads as TGTGCCAGCTCACCACCGGACAATGTTGAAGCTTTCTTT. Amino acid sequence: CASSPPDNVEAFF.

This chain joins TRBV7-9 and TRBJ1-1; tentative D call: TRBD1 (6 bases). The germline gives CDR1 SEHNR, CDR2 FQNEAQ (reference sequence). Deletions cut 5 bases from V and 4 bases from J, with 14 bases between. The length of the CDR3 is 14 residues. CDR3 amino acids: CASSGGQPGTEAFF. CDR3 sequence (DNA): TGTGCCAGCAGCGGTGGACAGCCGGGCACTGAAGCTTTCTTT. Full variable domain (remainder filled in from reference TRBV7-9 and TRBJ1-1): DTGVSQNPRHKITKRGQNVTFRCDPISEHNRLYWYRQTLGQGPEFLTYFQNEAQLEKSRLLSDRFSAERPKGSFSTLEIQRTEQGDSAMYLCASSGGQPGTEAFFGQGTRLTVV.

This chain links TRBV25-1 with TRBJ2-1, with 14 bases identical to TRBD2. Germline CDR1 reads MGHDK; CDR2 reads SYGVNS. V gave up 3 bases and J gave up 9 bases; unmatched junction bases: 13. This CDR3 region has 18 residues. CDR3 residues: CASSDLDATSGRAAEQFF. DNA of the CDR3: TGTGCCAGCAGTGACTTAGACGCGACTAGCGGGAGGGCCGCTGAGCAGTTCTTC.

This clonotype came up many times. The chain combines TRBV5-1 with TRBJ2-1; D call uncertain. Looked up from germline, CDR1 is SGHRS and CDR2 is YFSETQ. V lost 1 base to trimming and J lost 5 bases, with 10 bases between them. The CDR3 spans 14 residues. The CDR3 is CASSLRVSDNEQFF. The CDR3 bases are TGCGCCAGCAGCTTGCGGGTTTCGGACAATGAGCAGTTCTTC.

The CDR3 sequence: CASNATGTSNVLTF. As DNA, the CDR3 is TGCGCCAGCAACGCAACCGGGACATCCAACGTCCTGACTTTC. The chain links TRBV5-1 to TRBJ2-6; a weak D match, TRBD1 (6 bases). V was trimmed by 6 bases and J by 8 bases, leaving 15 bases between them. This CDR3 comprises 14 residues. Germline V gene data show CDR1 as SGHRS and CDR2 as YFSETQ.

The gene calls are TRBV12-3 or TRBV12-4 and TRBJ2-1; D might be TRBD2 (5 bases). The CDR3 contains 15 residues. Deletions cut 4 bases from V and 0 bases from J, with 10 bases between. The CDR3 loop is CASSSGGLSYNEQFF. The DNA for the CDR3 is TGTGCCAGCAGTTCCGGAGGACTCTCCTACAATGAGCAGTTCTTC.

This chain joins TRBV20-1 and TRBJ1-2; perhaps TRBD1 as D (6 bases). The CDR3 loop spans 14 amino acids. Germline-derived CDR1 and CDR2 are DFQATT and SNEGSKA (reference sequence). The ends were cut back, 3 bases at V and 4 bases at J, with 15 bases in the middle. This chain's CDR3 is CSARVTQGGYGYTF. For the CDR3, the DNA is TGCAGTGCTAGGGTTACACAGGGCGGCTATGGCTACACCTTC.

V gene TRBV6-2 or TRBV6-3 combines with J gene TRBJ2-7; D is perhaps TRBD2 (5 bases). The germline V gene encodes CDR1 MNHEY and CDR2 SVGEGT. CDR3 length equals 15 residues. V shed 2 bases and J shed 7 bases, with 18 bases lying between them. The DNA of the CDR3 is TGTGCCAGCAGTTACCGGGAACCCCTAAGTGATGAGCAGTACTTC. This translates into CASSYREPLSDEQYF.

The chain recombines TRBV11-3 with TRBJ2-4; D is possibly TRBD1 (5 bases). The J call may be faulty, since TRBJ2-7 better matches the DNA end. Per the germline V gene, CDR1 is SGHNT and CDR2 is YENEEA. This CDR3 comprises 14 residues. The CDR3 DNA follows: TGTGCCAGCAGCTTAGGACAGATCGGCTACGAGCAGTACTTC. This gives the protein CASSLGQIGYEQYF.

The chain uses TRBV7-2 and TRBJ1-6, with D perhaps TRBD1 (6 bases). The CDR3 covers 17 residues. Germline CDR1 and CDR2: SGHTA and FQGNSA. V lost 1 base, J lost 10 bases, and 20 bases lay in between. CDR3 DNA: TGTGCCAGCAGCTTAGACATACAACAGGGTAGTAGATCACCCCTCCACTTT. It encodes CASSLDIQQGSRSPLHF.

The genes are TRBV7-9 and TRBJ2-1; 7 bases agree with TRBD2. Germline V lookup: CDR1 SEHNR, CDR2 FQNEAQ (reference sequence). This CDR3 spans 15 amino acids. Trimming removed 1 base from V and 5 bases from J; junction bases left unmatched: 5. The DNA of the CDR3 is TGTGCCAGCAGCTTAGTTAGCGGGCCCCACAATGAGCAGTTCTTC. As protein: CASSLVSGPHNEQFF.

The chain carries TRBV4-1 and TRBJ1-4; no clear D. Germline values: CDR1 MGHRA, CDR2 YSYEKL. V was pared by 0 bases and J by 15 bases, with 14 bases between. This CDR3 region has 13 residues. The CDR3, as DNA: TGCGCCAGCAGCCAAGATACCGGAGGGAAAATGTTTTTT. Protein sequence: CASSQDTGGKMFF.

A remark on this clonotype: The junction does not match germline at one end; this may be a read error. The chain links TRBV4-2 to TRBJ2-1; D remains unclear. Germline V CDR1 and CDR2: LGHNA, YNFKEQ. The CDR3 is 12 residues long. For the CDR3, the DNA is TGTGCCAGCGGCCAAGGGCTCTCGGTTCCGTTCTTC. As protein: CASGQGLSVPFF.

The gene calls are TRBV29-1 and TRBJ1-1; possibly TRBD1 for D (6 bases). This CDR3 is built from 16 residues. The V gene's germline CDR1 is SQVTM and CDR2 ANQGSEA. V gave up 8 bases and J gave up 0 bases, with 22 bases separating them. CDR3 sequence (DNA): TGCAGCTTTTCATCCGGGGGCAGCCTCATGAACACTGAAGCTTTCTTT. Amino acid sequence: CSFSSGGSLMNTEAFF.

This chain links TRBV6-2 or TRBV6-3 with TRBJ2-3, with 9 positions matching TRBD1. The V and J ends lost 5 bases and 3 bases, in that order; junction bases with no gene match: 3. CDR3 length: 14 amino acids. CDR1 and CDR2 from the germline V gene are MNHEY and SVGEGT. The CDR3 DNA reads TGTGCCAGCAGTACAGGGGGCGCGACAGATACGCAGTATTTT. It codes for CASSTGGATDTQYF.

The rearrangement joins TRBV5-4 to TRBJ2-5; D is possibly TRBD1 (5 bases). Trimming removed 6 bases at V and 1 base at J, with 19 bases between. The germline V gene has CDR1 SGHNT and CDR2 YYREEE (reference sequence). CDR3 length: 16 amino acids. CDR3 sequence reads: CASTFDRAWGQETQYF. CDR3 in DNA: TGTGCCAGCACATTTGACAGAGCGTGGGGCCAAGAGACCCAGTACTTC. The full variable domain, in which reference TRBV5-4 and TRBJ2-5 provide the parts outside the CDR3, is ETGVTQSPTHLIKTRGQQVTLRCSSQSGHNTVSWYQQALGQGPQFIFQYYREEENGRGNFPPRFSGLQFPNYSSELNVNALELDDSALYLCASTFDRAWGQETQYFGPGTRLLVL.

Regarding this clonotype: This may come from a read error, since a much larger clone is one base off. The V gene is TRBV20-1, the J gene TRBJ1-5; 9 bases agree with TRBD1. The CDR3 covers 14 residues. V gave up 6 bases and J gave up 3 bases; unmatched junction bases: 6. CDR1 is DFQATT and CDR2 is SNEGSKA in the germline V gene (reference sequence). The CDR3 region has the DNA TGCAGTGCCCCAGACAGGGGGATCAATCAGCCCCAGCATTTT. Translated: CSAPDRGINQPQHF.

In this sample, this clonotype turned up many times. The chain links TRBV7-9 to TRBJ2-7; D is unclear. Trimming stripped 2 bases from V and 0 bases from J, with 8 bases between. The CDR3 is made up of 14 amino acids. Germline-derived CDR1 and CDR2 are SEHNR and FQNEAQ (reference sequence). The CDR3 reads CASSLSESSYEQYF. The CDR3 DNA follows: TGTGCCAGCAGCTTATCAGAGAGCTCCTACGAGCAGTACTTC.

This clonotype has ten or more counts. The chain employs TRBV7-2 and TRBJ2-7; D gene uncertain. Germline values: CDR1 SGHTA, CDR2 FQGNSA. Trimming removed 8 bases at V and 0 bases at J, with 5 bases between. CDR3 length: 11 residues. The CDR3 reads CASVLSYEQYF. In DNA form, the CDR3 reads TGTGCCAGCGTTCTCTCCTACGAGCAGTACTTC.

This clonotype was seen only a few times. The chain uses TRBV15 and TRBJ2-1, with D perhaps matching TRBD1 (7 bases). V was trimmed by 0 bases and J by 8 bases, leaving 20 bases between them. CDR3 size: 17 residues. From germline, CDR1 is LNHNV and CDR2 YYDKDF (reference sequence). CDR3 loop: CATSRDGTAGGSDEQFF. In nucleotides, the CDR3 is TGTGCCACCAGCAGAGATGGTACAGCAGGGGGGAGCGATGAGCAGTTCTTC. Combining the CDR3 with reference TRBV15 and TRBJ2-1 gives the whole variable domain DAMVIQNPRYQVTQFGKPVTLSCSQTLNHNVMYWYQQKSSQAPKLLFHYYDKDFNNEADTPDNFQSRRPNTSFCFLDIRSPGLGDTAMYLCATSRDGTAGGSDEQFFGPGTRLTVL.

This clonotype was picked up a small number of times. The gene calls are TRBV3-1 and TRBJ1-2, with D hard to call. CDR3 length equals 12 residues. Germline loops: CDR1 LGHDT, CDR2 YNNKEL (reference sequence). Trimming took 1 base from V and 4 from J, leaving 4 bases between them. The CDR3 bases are TGTGCCAGCAGCCAAGTGCCCTATGGCTACACCTTC. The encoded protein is CASSQVPYGYTF.

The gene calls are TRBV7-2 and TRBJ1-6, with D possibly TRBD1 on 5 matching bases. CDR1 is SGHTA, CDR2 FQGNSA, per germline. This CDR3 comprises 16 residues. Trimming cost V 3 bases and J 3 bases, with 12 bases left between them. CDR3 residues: CASSFSGADYNSPLHF. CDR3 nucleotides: TGTGCCAGCAGCTTCAGTGGGGCCGACTATAATTCACCCCTCCACTTT. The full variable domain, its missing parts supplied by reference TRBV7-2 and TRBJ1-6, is GAGVSQSPSNKVTEKGKDVELRCDPISGHTALYWYRQSLGQGLEFLIYFQGNSAPDKSGLPSDRFSAERTGGSVSTLTIQRTQQEDSAVYLCASSFSGADYNSPLHFGNGTRLTVT.

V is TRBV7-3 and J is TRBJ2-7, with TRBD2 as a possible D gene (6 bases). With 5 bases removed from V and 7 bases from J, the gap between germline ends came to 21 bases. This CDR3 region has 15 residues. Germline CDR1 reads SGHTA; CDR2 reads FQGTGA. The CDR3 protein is CASSATSQSYNEQYF. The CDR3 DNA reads TGTGCCAGCAGCGCAACTAGCCAATCCTACAATGAGCAGTACTTC.